This T cell receptor (beta chain) appears in the sequencing data of a study of shared clonotypes between healthy human individuals. Generated by immunoSEQ multiplex PCR, the TCRdb table keeps only in-frame clones and is missing some. Among 2.3 million or so clones listed, more than 85% were seen once. General observations from the study: Represented genetic and exposure-history diversity was restricted by having few donors.

Details on this clone: Its target is not known.

The CDR3 is 15 residues long. V dropped 4 bases and J dropped 8; count of bases not matched to a gene: 11. Germline lookup yields CDR1 SGHRS and CDR2 YFSETQ. J is TRBJ2-1 and V is TRBV5-1; 8 positions match TRBD2. The sequenced sample was naive CD4+ T cells from PBMCs. As to subset: CD45RA+ positively selected. The source is a man younger than 35 in good health. Some clones in this sample may be carry-over from other donors' samples. The CDR3 sequence is CASSAPERREDEQFF. For the CDR3, the DNA is TGCGCCAGCAGCGCACCCGAGCGGCGGGAGGATGAGCAGTTCTTC.